This T cell receptor (beta chain) originates from a study of identical twins' blood T cells. This clonotype was observed a handful of times. Its antigen is still unknown. Notes on the study in general: Shared CDR3 clonotype counts between two donors mainly tracked the product of their cloneset sizes, twins included.

TCRdb re-analysed the 5' RACE reads in MiXCR, keeping a single row per CDR3 protein. The sample records 300,000 to 400,000 distinct CDR3 sequences, 28% being singletons. The germline V gene has CDR1 SQVTM and CDR2 ANQGSEA. The CDR3 runs 13 residues. J gave up 5 bases and V 7 bases, and 8 bases lay outside the gene matches. The clonotype originates from a woman aged 18-55 years in good health. V usage is TRBV29-1 and J usage is TRBJ1-5, with TRBD1 matching over 7 bases. Sample: PBMCs. For the CDR3, the DNA is TGCAGCGCACTTGGACAGGCCGATCAGCCCCAGCATTTT. This gives the protein CSALGQADQPQHF.